These 5 T cell receptor beta chains were all obtained from the same sample, sequenced in a study of T cell changes during pregnancy in multiple sclerosis. Using immunoSEQ multiplex PCR, the repertoire was profiled, and TCRdb retains in-frame clones only, with some absent. Among roughly 80,000 clones listed, 90% to 95% were seen once. The sample here was peripheral blood, taken in the first trimester of pregnancy. These receptor sequences come from a female donor with multiple sclerosis, enrolled in a pregnancy study.

The chain carries TRBV5-1 and TRBJ1-2; the D is unclear. CDR1 is SGHRS and CDR2 is YFSETQ in the germline V gene. This CDR3 spans 15 amino acids. Trimming stripped 4 bases from V and 2 bases from J, with 15 bases between. CDR3: CASSPREGLNYGYTF. CDR3 coding DNA: TGCGCCAGCAGCCCCCGGGAGGGTTTGAACTATGGCTACACCTTC.

The V gene is TRBV30, the J gene TRBJ1-1, with no clear D. The germline gives CDR1 GTSNPN, CDR2 SVGIG (reference sequence). The CDR3 totals 11 residues. The ends were cut back, 8 bases at V and 1 base at J, with 8 bases in the middle. The CDR3 sequence: CANLRNTEAFF. As DNA, the CDR3 is TGTGCCAATCTGAGGAACACTGAAGCTTTCTTT.

This clone was recorded only once. The V gene is TRBV7-2, the J gene TRBJ2-1, with D tentatively TRBD1 (5 bases). The germline V gene encodes CDR1 SGHTA and CDR2 FQGNSA. The CDR3 runs to 15 residues. V lost 5 bases and J 6 bases, leaving 17 bases between the germline ends. The CDR3 coding sequence is TGTGCCAGCAGCCAAGGTCAGGGATACGTCAATGAGCAGTTCTTC. Its translation is CASSQGQGYVNEQFF. Filled out from reference TRBV7-2 and TRBJ2-1, the complete variable domain reads GAGVSQSPSNKVTEKGKDVELRCDPISGHTALYWYRQSLGQGLEFLIYFQGNSAPDKSGLPSDRFSAERTGGSVSTLTIQRTQQEDSAVYLCASSQGQGYVNEQFFGPGTRLTVL.

This chain uses TRBV10-2 with TRBJ2-4; TRBD2 aligns across 8 bases. J was trimmed by 6 bases and V by 6 bases; bases with no gene match: 10. CDR3 length: 15 amino acids. CDR1 is WSHSY and CDR2 is SAAADI in the germline V gene. CDR3 nucleotides: TGCGCCAGCAGCCCCGGGGTAGCGGGATCAAACATTCAGTACTTC. This translates into CASSPGVAGSNIQYF.

This chain links TRBV7-3 with TRBJ2-3; TRBD2 matches at 9 bases. V shed 3 bases and J 0 bases; nucleotides not matched to a gene: 7. The CDR3 consists of 17 residues. Germline CDR1 is SGHTA and CDR2 is FQGTGA. In nucleotides, the CDR3 is TGTGCCAGCAGCTTGGATAGCGGGGGACTCAGCACAGATACGCAGTATTTT. It translates to CASSLDSGGLSTDTQYF.